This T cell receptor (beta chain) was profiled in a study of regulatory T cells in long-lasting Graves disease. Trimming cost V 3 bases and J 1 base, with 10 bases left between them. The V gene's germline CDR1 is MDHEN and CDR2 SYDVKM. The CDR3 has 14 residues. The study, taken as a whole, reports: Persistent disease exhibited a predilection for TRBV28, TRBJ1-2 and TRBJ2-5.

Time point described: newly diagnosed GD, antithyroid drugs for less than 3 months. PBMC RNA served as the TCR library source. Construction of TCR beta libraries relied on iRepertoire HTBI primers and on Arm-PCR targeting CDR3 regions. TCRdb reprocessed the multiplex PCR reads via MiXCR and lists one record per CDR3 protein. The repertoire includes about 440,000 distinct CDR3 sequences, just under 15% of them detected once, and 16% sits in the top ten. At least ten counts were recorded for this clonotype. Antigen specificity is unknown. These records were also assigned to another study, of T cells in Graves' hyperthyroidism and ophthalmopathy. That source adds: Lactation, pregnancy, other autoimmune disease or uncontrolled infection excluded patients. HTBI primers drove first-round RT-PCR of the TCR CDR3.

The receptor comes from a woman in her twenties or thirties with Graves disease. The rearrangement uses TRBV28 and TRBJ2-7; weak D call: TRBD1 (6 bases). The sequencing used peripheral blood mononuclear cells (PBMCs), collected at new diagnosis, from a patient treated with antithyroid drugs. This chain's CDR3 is CASSLQTGSYEQYF. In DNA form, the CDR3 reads TGTGCCAGCAGTTTGCAAACAGGGTCCTACGAGCAGTACTTC.